The clone carrying this T cell receptor (beta chain) was observed at least ten times. This record comes from a study of tumor-infiltrating lymphocytes in primary liver carcinoma. The CDR3 has 13 residues. The ends were cut back, 5 bases at V and 7 bases at J, with 12 bases in the middle. TCR beta cDNA was reverse-transcribed from 500 ng of total RNA. The reaction used a constant-region primer and ProtoScript II reverse transcriptase. Slightly modified ARM-PCR served as the procedure for the TCR beta libraries. These libraries came from three rounds of nested multiplex PCR. TRBV1-TRBV30 forward and Cbeta reverse primers drove the first two roughly 11-cycle rounds. TCRdb called the multiplex PCR reads again in MiXCR, with one record for every CDR3 protein. The table shows approximately 320,000 distinct CDR3 sequences, with more than 55% occurring only once. For blood RNA, unsorted whole blood served as the source, and germline DNA was extracted too. Patients were treatment-naive with chronic HBV infection.

This chain links TRBV12-3 or TRBV12-4 with TRBJ1-5; no clear D. This sequence was found in a woman aged 25 to 39 with primary liver carcinoma and hepatitis B virus infection. What was sequenced was peripheral blood. The CDR3 sequence is CASSPTQRQPQHF. CDR3 nucleotide sequence: TGTGCCAGCAGTCCAACTCAAAGGCAGCCCCAGCATTTT.